This T cell receptor beta chain was captured by sequencing in a study of response to subunit inactivated influenza vaccine. At least ten counts were recorded for this clonotype. TCRdb passed the RT-PCR reads through MiXCR, listing each CDR3 protein once. The repertoire consists of 450,000 to 600,000 distinct CDR3 sequences, with under 9% occurring once and the leading ten covering 10% to 15%. This specimen was PBMCs from blood, taken 23 to 25 months after vaccination. The source is a man aged 50 to 69 who received an inactivated influenza vaccine.

CDR3: CASSPPRGKQYF. The CDR3 DNA reads TGTGCCAGCAGCCCCCCCCGGGGCAAGCAGTACTTC. V usage is TRBV7-9 and J usage is TRBJ2-7; D tentatively fits TRBD1 or TRBD2 (5 bases each). Germline V gene lookup returns CDR1 SEHNR and CDR2 FQNEAQ (reference sequence). With 5 bases removed from V and 8 bases from J, the gap between germline ends came to 13 bases. The CDR3 spans 12 residues.